This T cell receptor beta chain was retrieved from a study of T-cell memory formation after mild COVID-19. Notes on the study in general: In pre-infection memory, a portion of responding clones appeared, which suggested that cross-reactive memory joined. Mostly located in CM and EM were contracting CD4+ clones, with contracting CD8+ clones located in EMRA.

5'RACE, which relied on constant-segment primers, yielded TCR alpha and TCR beta cDNA libraries carrying sample barcodes and UMIs. TCRdb re-analysed the 5' RACE reads in MiXCR, keeping a single row per CDR3 protein. The sample holds under 700,000 distinct CDR3 sequences, around 20% seen once. This clonotype was seen a few times. Its cognate antigen is unknown. The germline V gene encodes CDR1 MNHEY and CDR2 SVGAGI. The CDR3 runs 11 residues. V was cut by 6 bases and J by 8 bases, with 7 bases left in between. The specimen sequenced was PBMCs or a T cell subset sorted from them (not recorded which). The chain recombines TRBV6-5 with TRBJ1-4, with unresolved D. The TCR was taken from an adult woman who had mild COVID-19 (a few samples of this study predate the infection). Cell type and time point are not known. Written as DNA, the CDR3 is TGTGCCAGCAGAGCGGAGGAAAAACTGTTTTTT. This translates into CASRAEEKLFF.